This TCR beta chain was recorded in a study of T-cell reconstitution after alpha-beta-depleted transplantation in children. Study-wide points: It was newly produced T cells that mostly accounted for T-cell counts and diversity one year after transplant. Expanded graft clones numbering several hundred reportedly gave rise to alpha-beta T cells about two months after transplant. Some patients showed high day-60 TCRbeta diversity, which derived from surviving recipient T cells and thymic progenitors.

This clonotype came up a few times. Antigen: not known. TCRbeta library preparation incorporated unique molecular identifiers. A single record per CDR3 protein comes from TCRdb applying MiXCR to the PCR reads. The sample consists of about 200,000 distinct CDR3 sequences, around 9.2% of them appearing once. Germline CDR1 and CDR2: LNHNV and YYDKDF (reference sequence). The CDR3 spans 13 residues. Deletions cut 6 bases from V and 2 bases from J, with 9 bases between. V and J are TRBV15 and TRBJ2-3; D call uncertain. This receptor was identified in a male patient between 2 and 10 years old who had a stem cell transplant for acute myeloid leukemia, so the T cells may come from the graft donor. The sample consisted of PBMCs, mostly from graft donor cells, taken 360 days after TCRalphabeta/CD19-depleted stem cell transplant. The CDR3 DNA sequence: TGTGCCACCAGAACTGATTACACAGATACGCAGTATTTT. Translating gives CATRTDYTDTQYF.